The 8 T cell receptor beta chains below come from one sample, sequenced in a study of OX40 agonist ivuxolimab in advanced cancers. Preparation of the library involved the immunoSEQ multiplex PCR assay. The clones in this table, taken by TCRdb from immuneACCESS, are in-frame only. Not every clone is retained; where verified, under half of the shortfall comes from an unresolved V gene, and the cause of the rest is unknown. The sample has about 37,000 clones on record, roughly 84% of them singletons. The ten largest clones take up 15% to 20% of the sample. The sequenced sample was CD4+ or CD8+ T cells sorted from blood, obtained in a trial of the OX40 agonist ivuxolimab. Every receptor here comes from an adult with an advanced solid tumor such as melanoma, head and neck, liver or kidney cancer.

The chain joins TRBV7-9 to TRBJ2-1, with TRBD2 identical over 7 bases. CDR3 length: 14 residues. CDR1 and CDR2 (germline): SEHNR, FQNEAQ (reference sequence). V lost 1 base, J lost 8 bases, and 5 bases stayed unmatched. The CDR3 DNA is TGTGCCAGCAGCTTAGTCTTAGCGGGCGATGAGCAGTTCTTC. Residues: CASSLVLAGDEQFF.

This rearrangement joins TRBV6-5 to TRBJ2-3, with D possibly matching TRBD1 (6 bases). The CDR3 spans 13 residues. Germline values: CDR1 MNHEY, CDR2 SVGAGI. V was shortened by 5 bases and J by 2 bases, with 8 bases between the two germline ends. CDR3 loop: CASSRQATDTQYF. CDR3 DNA sequence: TGTGCCAGCAGTCGACAGGCCACAGATACGCAGTATTTT.

The V and J genes are TRBV4-1 and TRBJ1-1; D ambiguous. V gave up 6 bases and J gave up 1 base, with 18 bases separating them. The CDR3 is 16 residues long. CDR1 and CDR2 from the germline V gene are MGHRA and YSYEKL. The CDR3 loop reads CASSLRFPIGNTEAFF. Here the CDR3 DNA reads TGCGCCAGCAGTTTGCGTTTTCCCATAGGGAACACTGAAGCTTTCTTT.

This clone has more than one count but fewer than ten. This chain connects TRBV19 to TRBJ1-2; 7 bases match TRBD1. From germline, CDR1 is LNHDA and CDR2 SQIVND (reference sequence). The V gene end was trimmed by 0 bases and the J gene end by 6 bases; junction bases not matched to a gene: 10. The CDR3 is 16 residues long. The CDR3 nucleotides read TGTGCCAGTAGTATAGATCTAGAGACAGGGTCGGATGGCTACACCTTC. Encoded protein: CASSIDLETGSDGYTF.

V gene TRBV6-5 combines with J gene TRBJ2-7; 10 positions agree with TRBD1. The CDR3 covers 15 residues. The ends lost 6 bases at V and 2 bases at J; junction bases unmatched: 7. CDR1 is MNHEY and CDR2 is SVGAGI in the germline V gene. This CDR3 is CASSRGTGEPYEQYF. DNA of the CDR3: TGTGCCAGCAGCCGCGGGACAGGGGAACCCTACGAGCAGTACTTC.

The genes are TRBV19 and TRBJ2-7; the D gene is possibly TRBD1 (6 bases). V lost 5 bases and J 1 base, leaving 12 bases between the germline ends. Germline CDR1 and CDR2: LNHDA and SQIVND (reference sequence). The CDR3 is 14 residues long. CDR3 residues: CASSVDSFSYEQYF. The CDR3 DNA reads as TGTGCCAGTAGTGTGGACAGTTTTTCCTACGAGCAGTACTTC.

The chain employs TRBV5-1 and TRBJ2-1; D remains unclear. V lost 5 bases, J lost 6 bases, and 18 bases lay in between. From germline, CDR1 is SGHRS and CDR2 YFSETQ. CDR3 length: 15 amino acids. CDR3 DNA: TGCGCCAGCAGACCCTACGCCACGGTTGGCAATGAGCAGTTCTTC. Its translation: CASRPYATVGNEQFF.

The V and J genes are TRBV19 and TRBJ2-7; possibly TRBD1 for D (6 bases). Germline-derived CDR1 and CDR2 are LNHDA and SQIVND (reference sequence). This CDR3 is 15 amino acids long. V was clipped by 3 bases and J by 0 bases, with 12 bases between them. This chain's CDR3 is CASSIGTIASYEQYF. Written as DNA, the CDR3 is TGTGCCAGTAGTATTGGGACAATAGCCTCCTACGAGCAGTACTTC.